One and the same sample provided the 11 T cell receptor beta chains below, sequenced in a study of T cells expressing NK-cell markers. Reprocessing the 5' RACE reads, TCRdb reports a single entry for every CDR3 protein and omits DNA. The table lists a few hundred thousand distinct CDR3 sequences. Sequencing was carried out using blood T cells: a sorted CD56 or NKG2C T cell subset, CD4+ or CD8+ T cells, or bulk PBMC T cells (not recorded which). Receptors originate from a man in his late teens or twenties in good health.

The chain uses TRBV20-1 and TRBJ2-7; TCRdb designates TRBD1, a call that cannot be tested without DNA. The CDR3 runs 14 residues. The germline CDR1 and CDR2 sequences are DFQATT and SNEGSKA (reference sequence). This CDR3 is CSAATGDLSYEQYF.

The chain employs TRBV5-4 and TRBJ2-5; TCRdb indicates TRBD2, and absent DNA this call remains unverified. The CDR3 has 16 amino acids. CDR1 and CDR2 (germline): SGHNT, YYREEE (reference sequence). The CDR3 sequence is CASSVGTSGRFETQYF.

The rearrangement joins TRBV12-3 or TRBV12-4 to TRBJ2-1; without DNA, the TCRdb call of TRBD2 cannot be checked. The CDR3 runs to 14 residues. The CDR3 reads CASRGLGRRNEQFF.

The CDR3 sequence is CASSSGQGTWYGYTF. The chain carries TRBV7-9 and TRBJ1-2; there is no DNA to check the TCRdb D call of TRBD1. CDR3 length: 15 residues. Germline CDR1 reads SEHNR; CDR2 reads FQNEAQ (reference sequence).

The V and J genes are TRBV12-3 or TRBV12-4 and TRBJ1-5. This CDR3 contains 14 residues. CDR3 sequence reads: CASRPLGLNQPQHF.

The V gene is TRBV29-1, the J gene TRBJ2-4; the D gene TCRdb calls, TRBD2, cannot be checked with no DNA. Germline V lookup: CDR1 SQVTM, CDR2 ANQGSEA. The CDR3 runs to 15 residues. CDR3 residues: CSVVAAGRAKNIQYF.

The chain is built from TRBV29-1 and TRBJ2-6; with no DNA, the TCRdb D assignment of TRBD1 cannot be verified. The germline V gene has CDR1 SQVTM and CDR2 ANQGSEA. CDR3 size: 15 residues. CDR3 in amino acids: CSVLGDRAGANVLTF.

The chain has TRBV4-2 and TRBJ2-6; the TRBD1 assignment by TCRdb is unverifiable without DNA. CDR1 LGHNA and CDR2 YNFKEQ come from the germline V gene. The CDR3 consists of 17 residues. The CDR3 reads CASSQVGGASGANVLTF.

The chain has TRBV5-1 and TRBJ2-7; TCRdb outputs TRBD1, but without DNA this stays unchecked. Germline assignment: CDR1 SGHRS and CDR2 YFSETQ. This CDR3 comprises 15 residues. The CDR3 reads CASSLDRTGTYEQYF. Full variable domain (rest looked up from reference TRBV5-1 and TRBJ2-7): KAGVTQTPRYLIKTRGQQVTLSCSPISGHRSVSWYQQTPGQGLQFLFEYFSETQRNKGNFPGRFSGRQFSNSRSEMNVSTLELGDSALYLCASSLDRTGTYEQYFGPGTRLTVT.

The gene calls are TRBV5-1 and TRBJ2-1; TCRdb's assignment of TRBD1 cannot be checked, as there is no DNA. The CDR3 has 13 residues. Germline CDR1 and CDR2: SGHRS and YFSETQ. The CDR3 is CASSGGGVGEQFF.

CDR3 amino acids: CASRVSGTANTGELFF. J is TRBJ2-2 and V is TRBV14; the TCRdb call, TRBD1, lacks DNA for checking. This CDR3 is 16 amino acids long. The germline gives CDR1 SGHDN, CDR2 FVKESK.